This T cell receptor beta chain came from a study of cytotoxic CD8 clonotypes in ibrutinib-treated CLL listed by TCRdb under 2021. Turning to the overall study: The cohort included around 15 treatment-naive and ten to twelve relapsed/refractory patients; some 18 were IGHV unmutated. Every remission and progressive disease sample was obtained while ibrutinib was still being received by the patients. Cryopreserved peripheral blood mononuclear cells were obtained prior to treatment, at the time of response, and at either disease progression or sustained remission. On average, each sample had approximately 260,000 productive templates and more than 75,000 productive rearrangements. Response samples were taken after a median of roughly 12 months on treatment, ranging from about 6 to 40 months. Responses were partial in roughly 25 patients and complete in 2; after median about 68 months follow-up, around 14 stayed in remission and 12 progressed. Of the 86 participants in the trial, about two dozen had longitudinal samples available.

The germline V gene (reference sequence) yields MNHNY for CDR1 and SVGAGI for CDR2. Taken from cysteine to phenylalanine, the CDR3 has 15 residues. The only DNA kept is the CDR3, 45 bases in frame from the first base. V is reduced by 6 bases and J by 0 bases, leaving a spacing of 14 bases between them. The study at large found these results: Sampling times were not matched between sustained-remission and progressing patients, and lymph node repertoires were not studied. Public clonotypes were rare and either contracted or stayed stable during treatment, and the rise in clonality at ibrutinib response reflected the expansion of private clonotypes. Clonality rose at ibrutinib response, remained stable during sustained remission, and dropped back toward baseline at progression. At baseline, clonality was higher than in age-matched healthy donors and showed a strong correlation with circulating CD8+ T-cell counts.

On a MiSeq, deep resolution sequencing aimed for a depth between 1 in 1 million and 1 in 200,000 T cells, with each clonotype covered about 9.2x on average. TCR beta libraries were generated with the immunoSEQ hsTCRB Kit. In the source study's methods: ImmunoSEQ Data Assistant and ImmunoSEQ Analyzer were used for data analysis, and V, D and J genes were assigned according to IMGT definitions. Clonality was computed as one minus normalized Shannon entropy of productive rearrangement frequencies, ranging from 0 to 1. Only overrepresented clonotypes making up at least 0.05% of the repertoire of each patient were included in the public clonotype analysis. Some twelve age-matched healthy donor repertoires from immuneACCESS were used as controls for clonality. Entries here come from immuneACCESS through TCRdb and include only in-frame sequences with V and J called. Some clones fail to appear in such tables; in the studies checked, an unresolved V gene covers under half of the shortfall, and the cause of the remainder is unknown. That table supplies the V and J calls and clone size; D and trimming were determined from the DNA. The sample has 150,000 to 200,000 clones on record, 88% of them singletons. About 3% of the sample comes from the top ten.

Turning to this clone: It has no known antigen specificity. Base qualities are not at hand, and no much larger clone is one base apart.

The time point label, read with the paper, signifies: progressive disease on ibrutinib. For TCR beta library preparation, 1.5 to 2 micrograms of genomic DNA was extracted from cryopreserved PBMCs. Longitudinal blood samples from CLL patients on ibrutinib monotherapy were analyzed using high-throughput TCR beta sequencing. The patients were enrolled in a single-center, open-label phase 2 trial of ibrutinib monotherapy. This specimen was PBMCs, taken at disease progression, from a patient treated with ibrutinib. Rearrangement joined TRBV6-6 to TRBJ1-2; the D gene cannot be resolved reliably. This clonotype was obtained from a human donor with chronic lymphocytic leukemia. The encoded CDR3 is CASRPTSSSNYGYTF. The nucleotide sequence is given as TGTGCCAGCAGGCCCACCAGTTCCTCTAACTATGGCTACACCTTC.